This TCR beta chain was recorded in a study of blood T cell repertoires in COVID-19. Study details: COVID-19 samples collected from the United States, Italy and Spain covered acute and convalescent phases. T cells, B-cell-depleted T cells, or PBMCs supplied cDNA or gDNA.

Original handling: Scientists estimated how many nucleated cells there were by amplifying reference gene primers. Sequencing was performed with immunoSEQ multiplex PCR; in TCRdb, only in-frame clones are kept and a portion is missing. V and J calls plus clone size are reproduced from that table; the DNA served to infer D and trimming. This sample carries fewer than 250,000 clones, 89% of them seen once, and the ten largest clones take around 4.8%. The CDR3 is 14 residues long. V dropped 0 bases and J dropped 4 bases, with 9 bases sitting between them. Germline V lookup: CDR1 MNHEY, CDR2 SMNVEV (reference sequence).

This clonotype originated in a woman between 35 and 50 years old with acute or convalescent COVID-19. Sequencing used peripheral blood. V usage is TRBV27 and J usage is TRBJ1-1; D may be TRBD1 (5 bases). DNA of the CDR3: TGTGCCAGCAGTTTATCTGGCAGGGTCACTGAAGCTTTCTTT. Its translation: CASSLSGRVTEAFF.